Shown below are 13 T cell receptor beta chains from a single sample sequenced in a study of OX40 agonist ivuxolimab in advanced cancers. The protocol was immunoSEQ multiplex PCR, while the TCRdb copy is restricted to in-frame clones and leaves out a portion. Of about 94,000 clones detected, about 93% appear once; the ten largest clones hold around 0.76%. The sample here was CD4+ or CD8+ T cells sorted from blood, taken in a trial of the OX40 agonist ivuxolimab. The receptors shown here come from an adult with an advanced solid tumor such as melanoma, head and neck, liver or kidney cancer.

The CDR3 region has the DNA TGCGCCAGCAGCCAAGGAACTAGCTCCCGGTACAATGAGCAGTTCTTC. Protein product: CASSQGTSSRYNEQFF. This chain uses TRBV4-3 with TRBJ2-1, with D tentatively TRBD2 (6 bases). The germline V and J ends were trimmed by 1 base and 4 bases, with 14 bases remaining between them. Germline CDR1 is LGHNA and CDR2 is YSLEER. CDR3 length: 16 residues.

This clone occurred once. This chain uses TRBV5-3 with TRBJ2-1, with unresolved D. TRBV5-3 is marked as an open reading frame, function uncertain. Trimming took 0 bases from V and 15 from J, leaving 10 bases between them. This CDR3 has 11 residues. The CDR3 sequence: CARSLGVEGFF. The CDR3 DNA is TGTGCCAGAAGCTTGGGGGTAGAAGGGTTCTTC.

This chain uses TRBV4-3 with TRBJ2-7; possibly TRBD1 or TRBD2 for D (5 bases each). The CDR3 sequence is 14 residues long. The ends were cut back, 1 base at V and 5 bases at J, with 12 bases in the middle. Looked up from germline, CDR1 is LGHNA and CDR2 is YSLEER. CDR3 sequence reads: CASSQGLSGHEQYF. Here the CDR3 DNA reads TGCGCCAGCAGCCAAGGTCTTTCGGGGCACGAGCAGTACTTC.

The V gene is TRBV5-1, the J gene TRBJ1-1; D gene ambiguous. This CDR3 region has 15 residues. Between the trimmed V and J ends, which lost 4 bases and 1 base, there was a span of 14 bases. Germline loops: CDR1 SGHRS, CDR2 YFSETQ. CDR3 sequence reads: CASSPTGSRNTEAFF. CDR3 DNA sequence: TGCGCCAGCAGCCCCACCGGGTCGAGGAACACTGAAGCTTTCTTT.

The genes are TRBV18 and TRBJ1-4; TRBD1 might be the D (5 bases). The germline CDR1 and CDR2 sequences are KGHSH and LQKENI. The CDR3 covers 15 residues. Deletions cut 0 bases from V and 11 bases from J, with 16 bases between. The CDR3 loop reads CASSPPEGNEGKLFF. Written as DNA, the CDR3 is TGTGCCAGCTCACCACCCGAGGGGAACGAAGGGAAACTGTTTTTT.

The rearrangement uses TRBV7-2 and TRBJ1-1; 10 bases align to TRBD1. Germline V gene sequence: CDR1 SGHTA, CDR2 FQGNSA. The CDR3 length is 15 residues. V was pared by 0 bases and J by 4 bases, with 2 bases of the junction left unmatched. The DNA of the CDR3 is TGTGCCAGCAGCTTAGCGACAGGGGGCCTCACTGAAGCTTTCTTT. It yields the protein CASSLATGGLTEAFF.

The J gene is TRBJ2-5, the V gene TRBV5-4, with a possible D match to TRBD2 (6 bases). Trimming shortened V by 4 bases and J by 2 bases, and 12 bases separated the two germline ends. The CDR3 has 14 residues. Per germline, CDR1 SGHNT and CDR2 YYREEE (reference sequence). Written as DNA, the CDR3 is TGTGCCAGCAGCCTGACGACTAGTCAAGAGACCCAGTACTTC. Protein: CASSLTTSQETQYF.

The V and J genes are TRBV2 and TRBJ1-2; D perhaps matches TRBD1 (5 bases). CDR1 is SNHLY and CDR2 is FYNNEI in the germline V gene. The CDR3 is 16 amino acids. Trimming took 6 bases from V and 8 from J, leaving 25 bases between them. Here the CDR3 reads CASSLRTYFSPNGYTF. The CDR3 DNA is TGTGCCAGCAGCCTTCGGACATACTTCAGCCCGAACGGCTACACCTTC. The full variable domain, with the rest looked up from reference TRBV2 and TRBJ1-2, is EPEVTQTPSHQVTQMGQEVILRCVPISNHLYFYWYRQILGQKVEFLVSFYNNEISEKSEIFDDQFSVERPDGSNFTLKIRSTKLEDSAMYFCASSLRTYFSPNGYTFGSGTRLTVV.

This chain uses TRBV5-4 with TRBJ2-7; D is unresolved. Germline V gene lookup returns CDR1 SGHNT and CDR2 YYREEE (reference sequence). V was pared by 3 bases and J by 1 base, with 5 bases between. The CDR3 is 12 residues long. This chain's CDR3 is CASSSTSYEQYF. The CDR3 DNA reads TGTGCCAGCAGCTCCACTTCCTACGAGCAGTACTTC. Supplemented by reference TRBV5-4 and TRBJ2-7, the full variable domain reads ETGVTQSPTHLIKTRGQQVTLRCSSQSGHNTVSWYQQALGQGPQFIFQYYREEENGRGNFPPRFSGLQFPNYSSELNVNALELDDSALYLCASSSTSYEQYFGPGTRLTVT.

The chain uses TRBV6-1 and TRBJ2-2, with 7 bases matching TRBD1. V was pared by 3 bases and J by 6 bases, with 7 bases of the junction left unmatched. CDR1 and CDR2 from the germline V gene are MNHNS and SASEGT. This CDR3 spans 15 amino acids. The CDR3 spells CASSDRQGRSGELFF. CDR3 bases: TGTGCCAGCAGTGACCGACAGGGACGATCCGGGGAGCTGTTTTTT.

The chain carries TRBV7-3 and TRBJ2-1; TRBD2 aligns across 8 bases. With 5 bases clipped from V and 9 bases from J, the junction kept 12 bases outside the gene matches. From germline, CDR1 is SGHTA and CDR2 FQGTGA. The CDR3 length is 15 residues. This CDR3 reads CASSPRAGAWGEQFF. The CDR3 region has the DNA TGTGCCAGCAGCCCCCGAGCGGGAGCATGGGGTGAGCAGTTCTTC.

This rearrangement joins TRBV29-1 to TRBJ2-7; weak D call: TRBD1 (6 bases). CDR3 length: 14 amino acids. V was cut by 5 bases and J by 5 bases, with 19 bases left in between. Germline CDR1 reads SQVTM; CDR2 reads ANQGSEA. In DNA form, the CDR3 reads TGCAGCGTTACTAAGGCAGGGGATGGCAACGAGCAGTACTTC. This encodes CSVTKAGDGNEQYF.

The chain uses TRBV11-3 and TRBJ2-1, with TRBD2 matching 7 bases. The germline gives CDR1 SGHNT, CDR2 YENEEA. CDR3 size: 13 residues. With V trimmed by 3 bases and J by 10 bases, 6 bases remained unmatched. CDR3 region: CASSLGTTGEQFF. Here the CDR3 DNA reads TGTGCCAGCAGCTTGGGGACTACCGGGGAGCAGTTCTTC.